Listed here are 21 T cell receptor beta chains from one sample, sequenced in a study of CD8+ T cells in alopecia areata. Sequencing relied on a cDNA template that was reverse transcribed from extracted RNA. Only in-frame clones appear in the TCRdb table, and some are missing; sequencing was by immunoSEQ multiplex PCR. The data contain approximately 170,000 clones, approximately 57% of them singletons. As to treatment: oral pan-JAK inhibitor, 5-10 mg twice daily. The sample was CD4+ T cells sorted from blood, taken at week 24, from a patient treated with tofacitinib. These receptors were taken from a human donor with alopecia areata.

V usage is TRBV29-1 and J usage is TRBJ2-5; D uncertain. Germline V gives CDR1 SQVTM, CDR2 ANQGSEA. V lost 6 bases and J lost 5, with 7 bases in between. The CDR3 covers 10 residues. The CDR3, as DNA: TGCAGCGTATGGTCGGAGACCCAGTACTTC. As protein: CSVWSETQYF.

The chain joins TRBV7-9 to TRBJ1-2, with 8 bases aligning to TRBD1. V shed 5 bases, J shed 4 bases, and the junction held 9 bases outside the gene matches. This CDR3 is built from 15 residues. Germline V lookup: CDR1 SEHNR, CDR2 FQNEAQ (reference sequence). The CDR3 loop is CASSTTGAPAYGYTF. CDR3 bases: TGTGCCAGCAGCACGACAGGGGCGCCCGCCTATGGCTACACCTTC.

This clone has a handful of counts. The chain joins TRBV15 to TRBJ1-4; the match to TRBD1 covers 7 bases. Germline CDR1 and CDR2: LNHNV and YYDKDF (reference sequence). Unmatched junction bases numbered 9, after V lost 6 bases and J lost 8 bases. The CDR3 totals 14 residues. The CDR3 DNA sequence: TGTGCCACCAGTCCGACACAGGGGAGAGAAAAACTGTTTTTT. Translating gives CATSPTQGREKLFF. Looking up the rest from reference TRBV15 and TRBJ1-4 gives the full variable domain: DAMVIQNPRYQVTQFGKPVTLSCSQTLNHNVMYWYQQKSSQAPKLLFHYYDKDFNNEADTPDNFQSRRPNTSFCFLDIRSPGLGDTAMYLCATSPTQGREKLFFGSGTQLSVL.

The V gene is TRBV2, the J gene TRBJ1-2; 7 nucleotides agree with TRBD1. J lost 8 bases, V lost 3 bases, and 6 bases had no gene match. The CDR3 spans 13 residues. From germline, CDR1 is SNHLY and CDR2 FYNNEI. The DNA for the CDR3 is TGTGCCAGCAGTGAGGGTCAGGGGGGCGGCTACACCTTC. It specifies CASSEGQGGGYTF.

The rearrangement joins TRBV7-8 to TRBJ1-6, with D hard to call. CDR1 and CDR2 from the germline V gene are SGHVS and FQNEAQ. This CDR3 region has 13 residues. V lost 3 bases, J lost 6 bases, and 6 bases lay in between. The CDR3 sequence: CASSFQSNSPLHF. The CDR3 DNA reads as TGTGCCAGCAGCTTCCAGAGTAATTCACCCCTCCACTTT. Supplemented by reference TRBV7-8 and TRBJ1-6, the full variable domain reads GAGVSQSPRYKVAKRGQDVALRCDPISGHVSLFWYQQALGQGPEFLTYFQNEAQLDKSGLPSDRFFAERPEGSVSTLKIQRTQQEDSAVYLCASSFQSNSPLHFGNGTRLTVT.

In its sample, this clone was seen a few times. V gene TRBV10-3 combines with J gene TRBJ1-3; no definite D call. The CDR3 covers 12 residues. Germline V gene lookup returns CDR1 ENHRY and CDR2 SYGVKD. Trimming pared 11 bases from V and 5 bases from J, leaving 13 bases between. CDR3 in amino acids: CASRPNRNTIYF. CDR3 bases: TGTGCCTCCCGGCCAAACAGAAACACCATATATTTT.

The chain joins TRBV25-1 to TRBJ2-7; D may correspond to TRBD1 or TRBD2 (5 bases each). From germline, CDR1 is MGHDK and CDR2 SYGVNS. The CDR3 is 16 amino acids. V was pared by 1 base and J by 0 bases, with 13 bases between. CDR3 amino acids: CASSESAGGLSYEQYF. The CDR3 nucleotides are TGTGCCAGCAGTGAATCTGCTGGGGGTCTCTCCTACGAGCAGTACTTC.

In this sample, this clone turned up a few times. This CDR3 reads CASSQVNEQFF. CDR3 in DNA: TGTGCCAGCAGCCAAGTAAATGAGCAGTTCTTC. The J gene is TRBJ2-1, the V gene TRBV14; D is undetermined. The CDR3 is 11 amino acids. V shed 1 base and J shed 7 bases, with 2 bases lying between them. Looked up from germline, CDR1 is SGHDN and CDR2 is FVKESK.

In this sample, this clone turned up a few times. The chain joins TRBV6-5 to TRBJ2-6, with TRBD2 as a possible D gene (6 bases). Germline V gene data show CDR1 as MNHEY and CDR2 as SVGAGI. V lost 4 bases to trimming and J lost 2 bases, with 12 bases between them. The CDR3 length is 16 residues. The CDR3 region has the DNA TGTGCCAGCAGTTCCGGGACGGGAGCTGGGGCCAACGTCCTGACTTTC. Translation: CASSSGTGAGANVLTF.

The chain combines TRBV5-4 with TRBJ2-5; a weak D match, TRBD2 (5 bases). The V gene lost 5 bases and the J gene lost 5 bases, with 10 bases spanning the gap. From germline, CDR1 is SGHNT and CDR2 YYREEE (reference sequence). CDR3 length: 12 residues. This chain's CDR3 is CASSTGWETQYF. The CDR3 DNA sequence: TGTGCCAGCAGTACGGGATGGGAGACCCAGTACTTC.

This clone was picked up a small number of times. This chain connects TRBV2 to TRBJ2-5; no definite D call. The CDR3 totals 12 residues. V was clipped by 10 bases and J by 2 bases, with 11 bases between them. Germline CDR1 is SNHLY and CDR2 is FYNNEI. CDR3 DNA: TGTGCCACCGCACCCGGACAAGAGACCCAGTACTTC. This sequence encodes CATAPGQETQYF.

This chain connects TRBV25-1 to TRBJ1-6; no clear D gene. Germline V gene lookup returns CDR1 MGHDK and CDR2 SYGVNS. Deletions cut 2 bases from V and 6 bases from J, with 8 bases between. This CDR3 spans 14 amino acids. CDR3 protein: CASSEPEVNSPLHF. The CDR3 coding sequence is TGTGCCAGCAGTGAACCCGAGGTTAATTCACCCCTCCACTTT.

This chain uses TRBV30 with TRBJ2-7, with 12 bases lining up with TRBD2. Germline CDR1 reads GTSNPN; CDR2 reads SVGIG (reference sequence). The V gene end was trimmed by 3 bases and the J gene end by 0 bases; junction bases not matched to a gene: 3. CDR3 size: 15 residues. CDR3 coding DNA: TGTGCCTGGAGGGGACTAGCGGGTATCTCCTACGAGCAGTACTTC. Protein: CAWRGLAGISYEQYF.

The chain has TRBV5-1 and TRBJ1-1; D is perhaps TRBD1 (6 bases). V shed 0 bases and J shed 1 base, with 10 bases lying between them. This CDR3 is 15 amino acids long. Germline V gives CDR1 SGHRS, CDR2 YFSETQ. The CDR3 here is CASSLEPQGNTEAFF. The DNA of the CDR3 is TGCGCCAGCAGCTTGGAACCACAGGGGAACACTGAAGCTTTCTTT. The variable domain in full, completed from reference TRBV5-1 and TRBJ1-1, reads KAGVTQTPRYLIKTRGQQVTLSCSPISGHRSVSWYQQTPGQGLQFLFEYFSETQRNKGNFPGRFSGRQFSNSRSEMNVSTLELGDSALYLCASSLEPQGNTEAFFGQGTRLTVV.

This clone was picked up one time. V is TRBV5-1 and J is TRBJ1-5; D is undetermined. The length of the CDR3 is 15 residues. Per germline, CDR1 SGHRS and CDR2 YFSETQ. The V gene lost 0 bases and the J gene lost 0 bases, with 7 bases spanning the gap. The CDR3 DNA is TGCGCCAGCAGCTTGGATGGGAGTAGCAATCAGCCCCAGCATTTT. Translation: CASSLDGSSNQPQHF.

The sample holds a few counts of this clone. The gene calls are TRBV5-6 and TRBJ2-3; D is unclear. The V end lost 4 bases, the J end lost 0 bases, and 15 bases lay between the germline ends. Germline CDR1 reads SGHDT; CDR2 reads YYEEEE. This CDR3 is built from 16 residues. The DNA for the CDR3 is TGTGCCAGCAGCACGGAGCTCTCGTACAGCACAGATACGCAGTATTTT. It encodes CASSTELSYSTDTQYF.

The gene calls are TRBV27 and TRBJ1-1, with D maybe TRBD1 (6 bases). Trimming cost V 4 bases and J 1 base, with 13 bases left between them. The CDR3 has 15 amino acids. The germline CDR1 and CDR2 sequences are MNHEY and SMNVEV (reference sequence). In DNA, the CDR3 is TGTGCCAGCAGTTCGACGGGGACACGGAACACTGAAGCTTTCTTT. This gives the protein CASSSTGTRNTEAFF.

The rearrangement links TRBV19 to TRBJ2-1; D is possibly TRBD1 (5 bases). Trimming left V 1 base short and J 8 bases short, with 15 bases between. The CDR3 runs 15 residues. Germline values: CDR1 LNHDA, CDR2 SQIVND (reference sequence). CDR3: CASSIGGVERHEQFF. In nucleotides, the CDR3 is TGTGCCAGTAGTATAGGGGGCGTAGAGAGGCATGAGCAGTTCTTC.

This chain connects TRBV5-5 to TRBJ2-5; 9 bases align to TRBD1. Trimming took 0 bases from V and 6 from J; bases not matched to a gene: 9. CDR3 length equals 16 residues. The germline V gene encodes CDR1 SGHKS and CDR2 YYEKEE (reference sequence). The CDR3 loop reads CASSLGDREYEKTQYF. The DNA of the CDR3 is TGTGCCAGCAGCTTGGGGGACAGGGAGTATGAAAAGACCCAGTACTTC. The whole variable domain, remainder taken from reference TRBV5-5 and TRBJ2-5, is DAGVTQSPTHLIKTRGQQVTLRCSPISGHKSVSWYQQVLGQGPQFIFQYYEKEERGRGNFPDRFSARQFPNYSSELNVNALLLGDSALYLCASSLGDREYEKTQYFGPGTRLLVL.

The chain couples TRBV20-1 to TRBJ1-1; D is ambiguous. The CDR3 covers 11 residues. Per the germline V gene, CDR1 is DFQATT and CDR2 is SNEGSKA (reference sequence). V lost 3 bases, J lost 4 bases, and 6 bases lay in between. The CDR3 DNA is TGCAGTGCTAGGGTTGTCACTGAAGCTTTCTTT. It codes for CSARVVTEAFF.

V is TRBV18 and J is TRBJ2-7; 13 bases are shared with TRBD2. The CDR3 contains 14 residues. The germline CDR1 and CDR2 sequences are KGHSH and LQKENI. Trimming at V came to 6 bases and at J to 6 bases, leaving 5 bases not matched to a gene. CDR3 region: CASSATSGGFEQYF. The CDR3, as DNA: TGTGCCAGCTCTGCGACTAGCGGGGGGTTCGAGCAGTACTTC.